The present entry profiles one T cell receptor beta chain with its context. Its antigen is not identified. The entry originates in a study of blood T cells in healthy people across ages. Germline V gene lookup returns CDR1 SGHTA and CDR2 FQGNSA. V lost 4 bases and J lost 0, with 16 bases in between. This CDR3 has 16 amino acids. Healthy Caucasians from Russia aged about 6 to 90 served as donors. General study findings and limits: TCR beta diversity, measured per million T cells, fell in a roughly linear way with age.

Combining a sample-barcoded 5' primer with a J-beta primer mix, a second PCR ran for about 6 to 11 cycles. Tags on each cDNA molecule came from a template-switch adaptor with 12 random nucleotides. TCRdb recomputed calls from the 5' RACE reads with MiXCR, one row per CDR3 protein. This sample has 1.5 million to 2 million distinct CDR3 sequences, with roughly 50% found just once. Sequencing input: blood. The TCR originated in a middle-aged woman in good health. The V gene is TRBV7-2, the J gene TRBJ2-7; possibly TRBD2 for D (6 bases). CDR3 nucleotides: TGTGCCAGCAGCTCAACTGGGCGGGGCAGCTCCTACGAGCAGTACTTC. Translation gives CASSSTGRGSSYEQYF.